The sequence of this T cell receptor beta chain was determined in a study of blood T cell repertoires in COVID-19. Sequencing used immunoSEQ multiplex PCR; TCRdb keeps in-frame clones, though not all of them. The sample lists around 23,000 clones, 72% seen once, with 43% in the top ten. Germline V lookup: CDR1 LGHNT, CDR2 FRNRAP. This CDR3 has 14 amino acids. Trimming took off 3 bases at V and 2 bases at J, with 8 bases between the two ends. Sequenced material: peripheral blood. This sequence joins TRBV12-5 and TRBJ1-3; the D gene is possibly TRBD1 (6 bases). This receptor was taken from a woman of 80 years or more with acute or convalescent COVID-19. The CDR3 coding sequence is TGTGCTAGTGGTTTTGCAGGGGCTGGAAACACCATATATTTT. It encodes CASGFAGAGNTIYF.